The table lists the clone carrying this TCR beta chain with a count of one. J was trimmed by 0 bases and V by 4 bases; bases with no gene match: 9. From germline, CDR1 is MNHEY and CDR2 SVGAGI. The CDR3 is made up of 16 amino acids. This record belongs to a study of shared T cell receptors in the human thymus. Produced via immunoSEQ multiplex PCR; TCRdb's table is partial and in-frame only. The repertoire holds about 730,000 clones, approximately 83% seen once, with more than 0.008% in the top ten. The same data also contributed to another study, on human thymus T cells. As that report states: Resections removed during corrective heart surgery provided the thymus tissue used. The related literature has documented a marked overlap of thymic repertoires among unrelated individuals.

The specimen sequenced was thymocytes. This clonotype originated in a girl under two years old with a congenital heart defect. V usage is TRBV6-5 and J usage is TRBJ2-7; 7 bases agree with TRBD1. The CDR3, as DNA: TGTGCCAGCAGTTCTCGACAGGGAGAGAGCTCCTACGAGCAGTACTTC. Protein sequence: CASSSRQGESSYEQYF.